The rows below give T cell receptor beta chains drawn from one sample of a study of cytomegalovirus exposure and HLA in healthy donors. Method: immunoSEQ multiplex PCR; TCRdb's copy keeps in-frame clones and lacks some. The repertoire includes approximately 44,000 clones, approximately 85% of them detected once, and about 6.7% sits in the top ten. The material sequenced was PBMCs. These receptors were taken from a woman aged 30 to 39 in good health and CMV-seronegative. The CDR3 runs from the conserved cysteine through the conserved F or W. The D gene is left open where the match is weak. A row's size may be missing; if present it is once, few, many or a size class.

j_gene,v_gene,abundance,d_gene,CDR3nt,CDR3aa
TRBJ1-2,TRBV6-5,NA,NA,TGTGCCAGCAGTTACGACGATCGGGGTGCGGGTGGCTACACCTTC,CASSYDDRGAGGYTF
TRBJ1-2,TRBV23-1,NA,NA,TGCGCCAGCAGTCAGCAGGACTATGGCTACACCTTC,CASSQQDYGYTF
TRBJ2-7,TRBV28,NA,NA,TGTGCCAGCAGTTTTTTACAGGGTGGCGAGCAGTACTTC,CASSFLQGGEQYF
TRBJ2-6,TRBV4-1,NA,TRBD2,TGCGCCAGCAGCCTACCGCCAGGGACTACGATCTCTGGGGCCAACGTCCTGACTTTC,CASSLPPGTTISGANVLTF
TRBJ2-5,TRBV7-6,NA,NA,TGTGCCAGCAGCTTCCCGTCAGGGGCCGGTAGAGAGACCCAGTACTTC,CASSFPSGAGRETQYF
TRBJ2-7,TRBV6-1,NA,NA,TGTGCCAGCCGTCTCCGCGACACCTCCTACGAGCAGTACTTC,CASRLRDTSYEQYF
TRBJ2-5,TRBV7-6,NA,NA,TGTGCCAGCAGCCGGGGGAGCCAGGGACAGGAGACCCAGTACTTC,CASSRGSQGQETQYF
TRBJ2-7,TRBV7-7,NA,NA,TGTGCTAGCAGCTCGGGACTTGGCGTCCTGGAGCAGTACTTC,CASSSGLGVLEQYF
TRBJ2-5,TRBV10-3,few,TRBD2,TGTGCCATCAGTGGGGCGGGAGAAGAGACCCAGTACTTC,CAISGAGEETQYF
TRBJ2-3,TRBV28,NA,NA,TGTGCCATCGAAGGGGGGGGAGTAGGAGATACGCAGTATTTT,CAIEGGGVGDTQYF
TRBJ1-2,TRBV10-1,NA,NA,TGCGCCAGCAGCGAGTCCGGGGGTTATGGCTACACCTTC,CASSESGGYGYTF
TRBJ1-4,TRBV28,NA,NA,TGTGCCAGCAGTTCAGGCAGTACAAATGAAAAACTGTTTTTT,CASSSGSTNEKLFF
TRBJ1-5,TRBV11-2,NA,NA,TGTGCCAGCAGCTTAGATAGGGGATCGCCCCAGCATTTT,CASSLDRGSPQHF
TRBJ2-1,TRBV5-1,once,TRBD2,TGCGCCAGCAGCCCCCCAGGGCGGGAGGACTTAAATGAGCAGTTCTTC,CASSPPGREDLNEQFF
TRBJ2-1,TRBV14,few,TRBD2,TGTGCCAGCAGCCACCCTAGCGGGAGGTTTAATGAGCAGTTCTTC,CASSHPSGRFNEQFF
TRBJ2-1,TRBV9,NA,TRBD2,TGTGCGTCCGCGGGAGGGAGCTCCTACAATGAGCAGTTCTTC,CASAGGSSYNEQFF
TRBJ1-5,TRBV6-1,NA,TRBD1,TGTGCCAGCAGTGAAGGGGCGACAGGGATTAGCAATCAGCCCCAGCATTTT,CASSEGATGISNQPQHF
TRBJ2-7,TRBV11-2,NA,NA,TGTGCCAGCAGTTCGGGGGCGGGAGGACAGGCGTCCTACGAGCAGTACTTC,CASSSGAGGQASYEQYF
TRBJ1-4,TRBV28,NA,NA,TGTGCCAGCGGAGACAGTGCAACTAATGAAAAACTGTTTTTT,CASGDSATNEKLFF
TRBJ2-3,TRBV5-1,NA,NA,TGCGCCAGCAGCCGTCTGAGCACAGATACGCAGTATTTT,CASSRLSTDTQYF
TRBJ2-7,TRBV30,NA,TRBD1,TGTGCCTGGACGGACAGGGGACGCGAGCAGTACTTC,CAWTDRGREQYF
TRBJ2-1,TRBV9,NA,TRBD2,TGTGCCAGCAGCGCCACGACTAGCGGGATGGAGTTCTTC,CASSATTSGMEFF
TRBJ2-1,TRBV27,NA,TRBD2,TGTGCCAGCAGTTTTTCCGGCGGGAGGTGGTTCTTC,CASSFSGGRWFF
TRBJ2-3,TRBV5-5,NA,TRBD2,TGTGCCAGCAGCTCATCTCGGAGCGGGAGGTCCGGGGCAGATACGCAGTATTTT,CASSSSRSGRSGADTQYF
TRBJ2-7,TRBV5-4,NA,TRBD2,TGTGCCAGCAGCTTGTCGAGGAGCGGGAGAGGGGAGTACTTC,CASSLSRSGRGEYF
TRBJ1-5,TRBV5-1,NA,TRBD1,TGCGCCAGCAGCCCCGGGACAGGGGAACAGCCCCAGCATTTT,CASSPGTGEQPQHF
TRBJ2-1,TRBV25-1,NA,TRBD2,TGTGCCAGCAGCTCCTCCGGCGGGAGCTCCTACAATGAGCAGTTCTTC,CASSSSGGSSYNEQFF
TRBJ1-2,TRBV9,NA,TRBD1,TGTGCCAGCAGCTTCCGGGACAGGGCTAACTATGGCTACACCTTC,CASSFRDRANYGYTF
TRBJ2-5,TRBV27,NA,NA,TGTGCCAGCAGTTTATCTCAGGGGTTTGCCGAGACCCAGTACTTC,CASSLSQGFAETQYF
TRBJ2-1,TRBV4-3,NA,TRBD1,TGCGCCAGCAGCCCGCCGGGACAGGGGGCCAATGAGCAGTTCTTC,CASSPPGQGANEQFF
TRBJ2-7,TRBV28,NA,TRBD2,TGTGCCAGCCGCCGGGGGGGCACTAGCTTAGGCGAGCAGTACTTC,CASRRGGTSLGEQYF
TRBJ2-4,TRBV10-1,NA,TRBD2,TGCGCCAGCAGCCCCGGACTAGCGGGAGGTGGCAAAAACATTCAGTACTTC,CASSPGLAGGGKNIQYF